The clone carrying this T cell receptor beta chain was detected many times. Its target is not known. Germline V gene lookup returns CDR1 KGHSH and CDR2 LQKENI. The CDR3 runs to 14 residues. The ends were cut back, 8 bases at V and 0 bases at J, with 13 bases in the middle. This entry comes from a study of Graves' ophthalmopathy and Graves' hyperthyroidism. A follow-up of 18 months without ophthalmopathy meant that hyperthyroidism was stable. Clinicians made diagnoses from clinical symptoms, serum thyroxine, TRAb, thyroid ultrasound and orbital computed tomography. Points from the study as a whole: A majority of expanded thyroid clonotypes exceeding 0.001 frequency were likewise present in blood.

Amplification targeted the TCR beta CDR3 regions, with RNA transcripts as the source material. An initial RT-PCR round employing HTBI primers preceded a second-round multiplex PCR. Using its own MiXCR run on the multiplex PCR reads, TCRdb lists one record per CDR3 protein. The sample records 620,000 or so distinct CDR3 sequences, over 20% being singletons. The sample taken for sequencing was peripheral blood. V and J are TRBV18 and TRBJ1-1, with D unclear. This sequence originates from a woman between 18 and 29 years old with stable Graves' hyperthyroidism. Some clones in this sample may be carry-over from other donors' samples. The CDR3, as DNA: TGTGCCAGCCAAAAAGCCGAAATGAACACTGAAGCTTTCTTT. Translated: CASQKAEMNTEAFF.